Below, 5 T cell receptor beta chains from the same sample are listed, as sequenced in a study of T cell repertoires in cytomegalovirus infection. TCRdb reprocessed the reads via MiXCR and lists one record per CDR3 protein. The table records roughly 800,000 distinct CDR3 sequences, 25% to 35% of them present only once. No antigen is known for these receptors. The sequencing used cultured CD8+ T cells from PBMCs, collected from culture after CMV antigen stimulation. These TCRs come from a human donor in good health (CMV status not recorded). Some clones in this sample may be carry-over from other donors' samples.

Here the CDR3 reads CASSQLGGQGFEKLFF. The CDR3 DNA follows: TGTGCCAGCAGCCAATTGGGGGGACAGGGGTTTGAAAAACTGTTTTTT. The V call is TRBV28, the J call TRBJ1-4; TRBD1 aligns across 10 bases. The germline V gene has CDR1 MDHEN and CDR2 SYDVKM. With V trimmed by 6 bases and J by 7 bases, 11 bases remained unmatched. The length of the CDR3 is 16 residues.

This chain uses TRBV5-1 with TRBJ2-2; either TRBD1 or TRBD2 may supply D (5 bases each). V was clipped by 3 bases and J by 3 bases, with 18 bases between them. Per the germline V gene, CDR1 is SGHRS and CDR2 is YFSETQ. This CDR3 region has 17 residues. Here the CDR3 DNA reads TGCGCCAGCAGCTCTCCCCGGGACGCGAAGGACACCGGGGAGCTGTTTTTT. As protein: CASSSPRDAKDTGELFF.

In its sample, this clonotype was seen many times. V gene TRBV7-2 combines with J gene TRBJ1-4; 8 bases match TRBD1. The CDR3 extends over 17 amino acids. CDR1 and CDR2 from the germline V gene are SGHTA and FQGNSA. The ends lost 1 base at V and 8 bases at J; junction bases unmatched: 12. In nucleotides, the CDR3 is TGTGCCAGCAGCTTAGGAAACCAGGGGGCAGGGTACGAAAAACTGTTTTTT. This translates into CASSLGNQGAGYEKLFF.

This chain uses TRBV6-2 or TRBV6-3 with TRBJ1-5, with unresolved D. V was pared by 6 bases and J by 0 bases, with 12 bases between. This CDR3 comprises 15 residues. The V gene's germline CDR1 is MNHEY and CDR2 SVGEGT. The CDR3 coding sequence is TGTGCCAGCAGCGAGACGGATAGTAGCAATCAGCCCCAGCATTTT. Translating it yields CASSETDSSNQPQHF.

In nucleotides, the CDR3 is TGTGCCAGCAGTTTCGGACCAGACTACACCTTC. It specifies CASSFGPDYTF. The chain has TRBV6-2 or TRBV6-3 and TRBJ1-2, with D uncertain. Trimming pared 4 bases from V and 10 bases from J, leaving 10 bases between. Germline V gene lookup returns CDR1 MNHEY and CDR2 SVGEGT. The length of the CDR3 is 11 residues.